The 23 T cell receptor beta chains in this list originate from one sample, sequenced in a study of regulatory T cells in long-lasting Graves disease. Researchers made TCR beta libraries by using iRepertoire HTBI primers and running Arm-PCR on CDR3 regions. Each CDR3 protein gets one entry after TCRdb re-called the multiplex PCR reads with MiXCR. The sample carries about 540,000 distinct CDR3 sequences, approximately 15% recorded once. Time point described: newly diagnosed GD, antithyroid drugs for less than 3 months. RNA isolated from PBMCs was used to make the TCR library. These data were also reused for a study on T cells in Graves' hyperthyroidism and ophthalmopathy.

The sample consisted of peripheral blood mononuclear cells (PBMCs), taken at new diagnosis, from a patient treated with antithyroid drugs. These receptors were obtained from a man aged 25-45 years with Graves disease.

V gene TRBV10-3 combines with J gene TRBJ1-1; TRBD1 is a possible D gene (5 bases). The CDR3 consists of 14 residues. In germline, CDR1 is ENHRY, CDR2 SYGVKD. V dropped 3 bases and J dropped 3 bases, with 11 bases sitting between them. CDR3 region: CAISDGGGDTEAFF. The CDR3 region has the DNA TGTGCCATCAGTGATGGGGGAGGGGACACTGAAGCTTTCTTT.

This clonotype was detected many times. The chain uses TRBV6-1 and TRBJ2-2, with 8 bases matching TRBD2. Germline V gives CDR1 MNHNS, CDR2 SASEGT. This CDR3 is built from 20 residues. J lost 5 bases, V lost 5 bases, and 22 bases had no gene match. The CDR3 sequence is CASSPPGRGAGGLGTGELFF. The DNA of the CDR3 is TGTGCCAGCAGTCCCCCTGGGAGAGGGGCGGGAGGACTCGGGACCGGGGAGCTGTTTTTT.

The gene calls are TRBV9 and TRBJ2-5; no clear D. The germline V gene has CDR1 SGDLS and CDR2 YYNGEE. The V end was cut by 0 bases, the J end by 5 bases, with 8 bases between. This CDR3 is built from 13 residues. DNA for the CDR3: TGTGCCAGCAGCGTAGTCCCCGGGGAGACCCAGTACTTC. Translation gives CASSVVPGETQYF.

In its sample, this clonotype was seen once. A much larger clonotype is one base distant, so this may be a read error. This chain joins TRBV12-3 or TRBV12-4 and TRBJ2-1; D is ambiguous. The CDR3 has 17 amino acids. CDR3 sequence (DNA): TGTGCCAGCGGTTTAAATCCAGCGTCCACGTCGGTCAATGAGCAGTTCTTC. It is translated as CASGLNPASTSVNEQFF.

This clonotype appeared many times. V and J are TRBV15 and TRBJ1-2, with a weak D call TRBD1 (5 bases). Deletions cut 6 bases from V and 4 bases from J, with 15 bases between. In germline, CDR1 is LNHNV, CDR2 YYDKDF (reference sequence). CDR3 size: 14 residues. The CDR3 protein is CATSPKGSSYGYTF. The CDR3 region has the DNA TGTGCCACCAGTCCCAAGGGGTCTAGCTATGGCTACACCTTC. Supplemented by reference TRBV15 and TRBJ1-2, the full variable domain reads DAMVIQNPRYQVTQFGKPVTLSCSQTLNHNVMYWYQQKSSQAPKLLFHYYDKDFNNEADTPDNFQSRRPNTSFCFLDIRSPGLGDTAMYLCATSPKGSSYGYTFGSGTRLTVV.

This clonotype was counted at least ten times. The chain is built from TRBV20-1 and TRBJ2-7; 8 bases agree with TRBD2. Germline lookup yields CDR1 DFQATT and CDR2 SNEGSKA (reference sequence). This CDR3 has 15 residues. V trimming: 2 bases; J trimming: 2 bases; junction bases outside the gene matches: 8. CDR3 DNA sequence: TGCAGTGCTAGACATAGCGGGACTCCAACCTACGAGCAGTACTTC. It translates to CSARHSGTPTYEQYF.

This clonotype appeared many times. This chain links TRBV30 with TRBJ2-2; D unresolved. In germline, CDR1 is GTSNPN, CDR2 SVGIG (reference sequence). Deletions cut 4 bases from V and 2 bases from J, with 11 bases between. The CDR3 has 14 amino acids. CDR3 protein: CAWTRRLNTGELFF. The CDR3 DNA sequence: TGTGCCTGGACCCGGCGGCTTAACACCGGGGAGCTGTTTTTT.

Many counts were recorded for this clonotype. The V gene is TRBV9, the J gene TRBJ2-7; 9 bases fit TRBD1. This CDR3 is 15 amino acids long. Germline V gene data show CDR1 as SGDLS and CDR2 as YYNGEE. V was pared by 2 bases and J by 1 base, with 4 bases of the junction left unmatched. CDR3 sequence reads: CASSVLGTGSYEQYF. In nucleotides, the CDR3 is TGTGCCAGCAGCGTCTTAGGGACAGGGTCCTACGAGCAGTACTTC.

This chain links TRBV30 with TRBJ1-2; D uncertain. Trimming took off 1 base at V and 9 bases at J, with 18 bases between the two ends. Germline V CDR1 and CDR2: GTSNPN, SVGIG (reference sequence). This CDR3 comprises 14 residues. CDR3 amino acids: CAWSDILKASSYTF. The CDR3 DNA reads TGTGCCTGGAGTGACATCTTGAAGGCCAGCAGCTACACCTTC.

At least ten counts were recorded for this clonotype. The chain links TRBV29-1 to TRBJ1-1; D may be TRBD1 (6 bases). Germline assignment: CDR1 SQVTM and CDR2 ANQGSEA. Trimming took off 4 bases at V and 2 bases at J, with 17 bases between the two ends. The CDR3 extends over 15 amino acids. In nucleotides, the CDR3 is TGCAGCGTTGTCCCATTCACAGGGATTAACACTGAAGCTTTCTTT. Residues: CSVVPFTGINTEAFF. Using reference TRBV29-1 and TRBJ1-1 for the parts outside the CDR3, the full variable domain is SAVISQKPSRDICQRGTSLTIQCQVDSQVTMMFWYRQQPGQSLTLIATANQGSEATYESGFVIDKFPISRPNLTFSTLTVSNMSPEDSSIYLCSVVPFTGINTEAFFGQGTRLTVV.

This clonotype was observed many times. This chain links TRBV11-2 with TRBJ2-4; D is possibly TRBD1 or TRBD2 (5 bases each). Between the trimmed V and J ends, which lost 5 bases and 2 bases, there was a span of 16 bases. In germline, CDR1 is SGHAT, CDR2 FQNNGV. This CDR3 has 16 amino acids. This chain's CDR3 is CASSRRWGMTKNIQYF. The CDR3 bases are TGTGCCAGCAGCCGAAGGTGGGGGATGACCAAAAACATTCAGTACTTC.

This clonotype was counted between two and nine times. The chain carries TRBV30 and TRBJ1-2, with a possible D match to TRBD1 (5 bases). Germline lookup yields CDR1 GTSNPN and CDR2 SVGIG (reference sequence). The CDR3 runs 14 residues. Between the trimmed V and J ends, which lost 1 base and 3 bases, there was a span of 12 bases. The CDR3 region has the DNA TGTGCCTGGAGTGGGGTTGGGGGAGACTATGGCTACACCTTC. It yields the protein CAWSGVGGDYGYTF.

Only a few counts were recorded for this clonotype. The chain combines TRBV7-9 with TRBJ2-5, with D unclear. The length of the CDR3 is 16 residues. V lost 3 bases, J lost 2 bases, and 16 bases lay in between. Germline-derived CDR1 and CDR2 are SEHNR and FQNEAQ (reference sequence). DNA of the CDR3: TGTGCCAGCAGCTTCCCCTTTGGAAGCACTCAAGAGACCCAGTACTTC. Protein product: CASSFPFGSTQETQYF.

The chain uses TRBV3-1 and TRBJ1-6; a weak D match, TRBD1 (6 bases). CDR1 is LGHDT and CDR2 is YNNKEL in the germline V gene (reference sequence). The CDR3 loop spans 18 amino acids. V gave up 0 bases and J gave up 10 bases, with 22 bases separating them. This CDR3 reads CASSQDRGATGRGSPLHF. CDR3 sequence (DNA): TGTGCCAGCAGCCAAGATCGGGGGGCAACCGGACGGGGCTCACCCCTCCACTTT.

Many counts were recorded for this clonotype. The CDR3 sequence: CSARTVGRPYEQYF. The CDR3 DNA reads as TGCAGTGCTAGGACGGTAGGACGCCCCTACGAGCAGTACTTC. This rearrangement joins TRBV20-1 to TRBJ2-7; D is undetermined. The germline V gene encodes CDR1 DFQATT and CDR2 SNEGSKA (reference sequence). Trimming removed 3 bases from V and 2 bases from J, with 14 bases in between. The CDR3 consists of 14 residues.

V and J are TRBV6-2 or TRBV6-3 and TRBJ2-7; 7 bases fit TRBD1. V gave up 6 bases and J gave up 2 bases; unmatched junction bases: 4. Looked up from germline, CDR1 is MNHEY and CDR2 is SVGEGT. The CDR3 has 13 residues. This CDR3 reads CASRPGQPYEQYF. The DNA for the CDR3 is TGTGCCAGCAGACCGGGACAGCCCTACGAGCAGTACTTC.

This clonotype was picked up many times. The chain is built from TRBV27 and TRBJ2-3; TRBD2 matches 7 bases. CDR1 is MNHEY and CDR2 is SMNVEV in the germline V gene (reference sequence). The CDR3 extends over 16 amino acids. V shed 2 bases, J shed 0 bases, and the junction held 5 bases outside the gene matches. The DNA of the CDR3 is TGTGCCAGCAGTTTACTAGCGGAACCTAGCACAGATACGCAGTATTTT. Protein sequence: CASSLLAEPSTDTQYF.

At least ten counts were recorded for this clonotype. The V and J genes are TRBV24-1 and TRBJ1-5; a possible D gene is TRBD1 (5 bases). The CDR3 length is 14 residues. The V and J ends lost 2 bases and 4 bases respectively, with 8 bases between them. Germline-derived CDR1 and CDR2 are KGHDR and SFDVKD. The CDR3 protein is CATSDSGLNQPQHF. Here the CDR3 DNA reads TGTGCCACCAGTGATTCAGGGTTGAATCAGCCCCAGCATTTT.

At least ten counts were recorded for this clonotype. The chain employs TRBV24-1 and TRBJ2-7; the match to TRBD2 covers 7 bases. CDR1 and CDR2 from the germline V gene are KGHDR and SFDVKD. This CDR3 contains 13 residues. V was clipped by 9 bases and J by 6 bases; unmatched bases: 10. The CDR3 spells CATSASAGAEQYF. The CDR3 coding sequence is TGTGCCACCTCCGCTTCCGCGGGAGCCGAGCAGTACTTC.

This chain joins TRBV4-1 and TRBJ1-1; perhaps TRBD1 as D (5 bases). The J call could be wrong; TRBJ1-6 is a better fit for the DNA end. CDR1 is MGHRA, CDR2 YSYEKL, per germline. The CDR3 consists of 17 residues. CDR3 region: CASSQGQVDTRGSPLHF. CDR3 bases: TGCGCCAGCAGCCAAGGCCAGGTCGATACGAGGGGATCACCCCTCCACTTT.

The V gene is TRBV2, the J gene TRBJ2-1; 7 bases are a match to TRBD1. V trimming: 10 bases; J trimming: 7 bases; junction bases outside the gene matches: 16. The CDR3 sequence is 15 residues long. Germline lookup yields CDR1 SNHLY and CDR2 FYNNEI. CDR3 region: CAIGLNRGQVNEQFF. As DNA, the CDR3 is TGTGCCATCGGCTTAAACAGGGGACAAGTGAATGAGCAGTTCTTC. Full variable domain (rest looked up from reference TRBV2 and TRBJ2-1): EPEVTQTPSHQVTQMGQEVILRCVPISNHLYFYWYRQILGQKVEFLVSFYNNEISEKSEIFDDQFSVERPDGSNFTLKIRSTKLEDSAMYFCAIGLNRGQVNEQFFGPGTRLTVL.

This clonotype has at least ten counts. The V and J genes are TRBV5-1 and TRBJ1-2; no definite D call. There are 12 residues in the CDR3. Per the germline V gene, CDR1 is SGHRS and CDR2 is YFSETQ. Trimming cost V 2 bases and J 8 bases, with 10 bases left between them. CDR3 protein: CASSLNERGYTF. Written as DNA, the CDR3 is TGCGCCAGCAGCTTAAACGAGAGGGGCTACACCTTC.

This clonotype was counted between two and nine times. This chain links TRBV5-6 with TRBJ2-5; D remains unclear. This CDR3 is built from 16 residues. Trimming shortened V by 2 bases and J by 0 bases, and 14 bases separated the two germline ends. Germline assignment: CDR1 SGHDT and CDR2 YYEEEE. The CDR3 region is CASSFLLQEYQETQYF. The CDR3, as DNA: TGTGCCAGCAGCTTTCTACTTCAGGAGTACCAAGAGACCCAGTACTTC. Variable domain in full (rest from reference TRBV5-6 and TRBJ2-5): DAGVTQSPTHLIKTRGQQVTLRCSPKSGHDTVSWYQQALGQGPQFIFQYYEEEERQRGNFPDRFSGHQFPNYSSELNVNALLLGDSALYLCASSFLLQEYQETQYFGPGTRLLVL.